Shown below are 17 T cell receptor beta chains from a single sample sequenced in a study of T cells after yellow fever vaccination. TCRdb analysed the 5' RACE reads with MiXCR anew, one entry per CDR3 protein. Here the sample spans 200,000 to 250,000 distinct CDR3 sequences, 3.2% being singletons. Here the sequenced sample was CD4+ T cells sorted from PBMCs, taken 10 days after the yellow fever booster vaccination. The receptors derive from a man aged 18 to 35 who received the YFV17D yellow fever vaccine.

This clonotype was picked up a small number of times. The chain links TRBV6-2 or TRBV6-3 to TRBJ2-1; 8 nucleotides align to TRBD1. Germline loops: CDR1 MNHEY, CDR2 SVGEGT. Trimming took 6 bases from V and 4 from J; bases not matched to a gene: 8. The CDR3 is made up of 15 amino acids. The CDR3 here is CASRPRQGKYNEQFF. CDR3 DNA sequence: TGTGCCAGCAGACCCAGACAGGGGAAATACAATGAGCAGTTCTTC.

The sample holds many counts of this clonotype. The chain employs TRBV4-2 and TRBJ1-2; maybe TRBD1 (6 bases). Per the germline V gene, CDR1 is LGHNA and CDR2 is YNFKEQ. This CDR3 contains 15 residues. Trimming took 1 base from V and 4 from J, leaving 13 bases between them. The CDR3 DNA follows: TGTGCCAGCAGCCAAGGACAGGAGGTCGTCTATGGCTACACCTTC. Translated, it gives CASSQGQEVVYGYTF.

CDR3 coding DNA: TGTGCCAGCAGACCCGGAAGGGACAGCTCTAACTATGGCTACACCTTC. Amino acids: CASRPGRDSSNYGYTF. V usage is TRBV7-2 and J usage is TRBJ1-2, with 7 bases matching TRBD1. This CDR3 contains 16 residues. CDR1 is SGHTA and CDR2 is FQGNSA in the germline V gene. The V segment lost 6 bases and the J segment 0 bases; nucleotides outside the gene matches: 10.

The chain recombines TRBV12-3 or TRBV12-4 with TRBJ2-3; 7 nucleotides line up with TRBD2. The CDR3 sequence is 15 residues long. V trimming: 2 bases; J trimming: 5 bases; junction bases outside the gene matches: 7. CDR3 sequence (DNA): TGTGCCAGCAGTTTACGTGGGGGGGTGGGAGATACGCAGTATTTT. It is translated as CASSLRGGVGDTQYF.

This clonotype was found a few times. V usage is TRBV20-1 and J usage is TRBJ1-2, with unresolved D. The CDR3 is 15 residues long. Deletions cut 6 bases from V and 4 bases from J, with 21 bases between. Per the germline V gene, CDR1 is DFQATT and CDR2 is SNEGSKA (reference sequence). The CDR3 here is CSAPKAGVRVYGYTF. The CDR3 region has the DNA TGCAGTGCCCCGAAGGCCGGGGTGCGCGTCTATGGCTACACCTTC.

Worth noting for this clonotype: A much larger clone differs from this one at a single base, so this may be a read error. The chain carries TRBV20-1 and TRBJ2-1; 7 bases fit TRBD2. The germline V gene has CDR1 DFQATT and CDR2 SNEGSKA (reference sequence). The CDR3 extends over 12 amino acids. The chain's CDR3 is CRAGRSYNAQFF. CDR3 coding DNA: TGCAGAGCGGGACGGTCCTACAATGCGCAGTTCTTC.

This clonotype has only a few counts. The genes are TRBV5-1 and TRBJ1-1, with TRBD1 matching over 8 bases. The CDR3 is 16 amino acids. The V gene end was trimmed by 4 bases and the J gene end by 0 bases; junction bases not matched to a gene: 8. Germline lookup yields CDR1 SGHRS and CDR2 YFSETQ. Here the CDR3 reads CASSKGQGSMNTEAFF. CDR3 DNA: TGCGCCAGCAGCAAAGGACAGGGCTCCATGAACACTGAAGCTTTCTTT.

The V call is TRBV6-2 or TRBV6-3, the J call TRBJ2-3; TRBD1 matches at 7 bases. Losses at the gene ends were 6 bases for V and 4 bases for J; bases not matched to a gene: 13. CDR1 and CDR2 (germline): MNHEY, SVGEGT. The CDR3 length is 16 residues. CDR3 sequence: CASRTYRGRSPDTQYF. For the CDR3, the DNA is TGTGCCAGCAGAACTTACAGGGGAAGGTCGCCAGATACGCAGTATTTT.

CDR3 nucleotide sequence: TGTGCCAGCAGCTGGACAGTCTCCTACGAGCAGTACGTC. Its translation is CASSWTVSYEQYV. The chain joins TRBV5-7 to TRBJ2-7, with a tentative D call TRBD1 (6 bases). TRBV5-7 counts as an open reading frame of uncertain function. Trimming took 3 bases from V and 0 from J, leaving 7 bases between them. This CDR3 spans 13 amino acids.

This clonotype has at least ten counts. DNA of the CDR3: TGTGCCAGCAGTAGGGGGGGGCAGGAAGATACGCAGTATTTT. Protein: CASSRGGQEDTQYF. The chain links TRBV6-2 or TRBV6-3 to TRBJ2-3, with D perhaps matching TRBD2 (7 bases). Germline CDR1 is MNHEY and CDR2 is SVGEGT. This CDR3 has 14 residues. The ends were cut back, 5 bases at V and 5 bases at J, with 14 bases in the middle.

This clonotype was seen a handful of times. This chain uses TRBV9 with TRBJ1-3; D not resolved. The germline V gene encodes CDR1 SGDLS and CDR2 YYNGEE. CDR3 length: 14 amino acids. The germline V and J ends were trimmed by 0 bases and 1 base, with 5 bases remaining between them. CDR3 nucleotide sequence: TGTGCCAGCAGCGTAGCTGGATCTGGAAACACCATATATTTT. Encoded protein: CASSVAGSGNTIYF.

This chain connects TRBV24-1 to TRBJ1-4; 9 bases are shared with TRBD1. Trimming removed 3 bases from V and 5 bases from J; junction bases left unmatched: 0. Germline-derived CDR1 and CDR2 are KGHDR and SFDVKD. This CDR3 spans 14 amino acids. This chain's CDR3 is CATSDGTGNEKLFF. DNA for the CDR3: TGTGCCACCAGTGATGGGACAGGGAATGAAAAACTGTTTTTT.

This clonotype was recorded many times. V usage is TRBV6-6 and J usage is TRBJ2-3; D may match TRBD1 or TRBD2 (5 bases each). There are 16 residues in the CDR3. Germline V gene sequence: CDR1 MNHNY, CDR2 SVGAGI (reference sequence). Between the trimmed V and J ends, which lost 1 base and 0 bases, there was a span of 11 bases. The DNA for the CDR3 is TGTGCCAGCAGTTACTGGGGTGGGGGTAGCACAGATACGCAGTATTTT. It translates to CASSYWGGGSTDTQYF.

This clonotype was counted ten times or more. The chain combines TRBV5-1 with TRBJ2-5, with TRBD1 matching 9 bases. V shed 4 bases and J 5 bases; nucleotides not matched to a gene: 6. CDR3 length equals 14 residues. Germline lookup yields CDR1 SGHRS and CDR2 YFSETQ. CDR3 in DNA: TGCGCCAGCAGCGGGGGACAGGGTGCGGAGACCCAGTACTTC. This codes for CASSGGQGAETQYF.

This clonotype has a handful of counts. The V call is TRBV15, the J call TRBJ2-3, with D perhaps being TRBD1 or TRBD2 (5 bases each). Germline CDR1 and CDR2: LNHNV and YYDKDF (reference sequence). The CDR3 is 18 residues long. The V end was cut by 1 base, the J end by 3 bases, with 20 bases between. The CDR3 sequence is CATSRARWRQGVTDTQYF. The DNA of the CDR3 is TGTGCCACCAGCAGAGCAAGATGGAGGCAGGGTGTAACAGATACGCAGTATTTT.

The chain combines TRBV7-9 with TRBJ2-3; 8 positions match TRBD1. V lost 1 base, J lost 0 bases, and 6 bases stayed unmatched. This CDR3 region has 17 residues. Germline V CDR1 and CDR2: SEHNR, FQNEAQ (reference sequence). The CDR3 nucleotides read TGTGCCAGCAGCTTAGGCCAGGGGGCCCATAGCACAGATACGCAGTATTTT. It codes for CASSLGQGAHSTDTQYF.

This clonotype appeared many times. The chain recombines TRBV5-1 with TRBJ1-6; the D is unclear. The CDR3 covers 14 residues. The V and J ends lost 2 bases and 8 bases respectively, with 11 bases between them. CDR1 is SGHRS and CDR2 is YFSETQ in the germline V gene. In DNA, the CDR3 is TGCGCCAGCAGCTTAGCAGCCCTGGATTCACCCCTCCACTTT. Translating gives CASSLAALDSPLHF. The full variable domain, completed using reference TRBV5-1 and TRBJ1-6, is KAGVTQTPRYLIKTRGQQVTLSCSPISGHRSVSWYQQTPGQGLQFLFEYFSETQRNKGNFPGRFSGRQFSNSRSEMNVSTLELGDSALYLCASSLAALDSPLHFGNGTRLTVT.